A single sample is the source of the 18 T cell receptor beta chains below, sequenced in a study of control samples from healthy donors and cancer patients. Repertoires were generated with immunoSEQ multiplex PCR, while TCRdb's copy carries only in-frame clones and drops some. The sample carries around 120,000 clones, 85% to 90% recorded once. The sample consisted of PBMCs. These receptors all come from a woman aged 50 to 65 with colorectal cancer.

This chain uses TRBV9 with TRBJ1-2, with a tentative D call TRBD1 (6 bases). Germline V lookup: CDR1 SGDLS, CDR2 YYNGEE. V was pared by 4 bases and J by 8 bases, with 15 bases between. The length of the CDR3 is 13 residues. The CDR3 nucleotides are TGTGCCAGCAGCCGGCAGGGGACGAGGGGCTACACCTTC. Translation: CASSRQGTRGYTF. The complete variable domain, with remaining parts taken from reference TRBV9 and TRBJ1-2, reads DSGVTQTPKHLITATGQRVTLRCSPRSGDLSVYWYQQSLDQGLQFLIQYYNGEERAKGNILERFSAQQFPDLHSELNLSSLELGDSALYFCASSRQGTRGYTFGSGTRLTVV.

CDR3 nucleotide sequence: TGTGCCAGCAGTGGGGATAGCAATCAGCCCCAGCATTTT. The encoded protein is CASSGDSNQPQHF. This chain joins TRBV6-4 and TRBJ1-5; the D is unclear. V gave up 4 bases and J gave up 0 bases, with 4 bases separating them. From germline, CDR1 is MRHNA and CDR2 SNTAGT. The CDR3 contains 13 residues.

About this clone itself: This specimen includes other DNA sequences encoding the same CDR3. The chain links TRBV18 to TRBJ1-1; D is uncertain. V lost 2 bases and J lost 1, with 5 bases in between. The CDR3 runs to 13 residues. Germline V CDR1 and CDR2: KGHSH, LQKENI. The DNA of the CDR3 is TGTGCCAGCTCACCAACGGGGAACACTGAAGCTTTCTTT. This translates into CASSPTGNTEAFF.

The rearrangement joins TRBV2 to TRBJ2-1, with D possibly TRBD1 on 5 matching bases. Germline loops: CDR1 SNHLY, CDR2 FYNNEI. This CDR3 spans 14 amino acids. With 4 bases removed from V and 9 bases from J, the gap between germline ends came to 16 bases. The CDR3 DNA reads TGTGCCAGCAGTGGGCAGGGATTATTTGGTGAGCAGTTCTTC. Protein sequence: CASSGQGLFGEQFF. The full variable domain, rest sourced from reference TRBV2 and TRBJ2-1, is EPEVTQTPSHQVTQMGQEVILRCVPISNHLYFYWYRQILGQKVEFLVSFYNNEISEKSEIFDDQFSVERPDGSNFTLKIRSTKLEDSAMYFCASSGQGLFGEQFFGPGTRLTVL.

This chain joins TRBV7-2 and TRBJ1-6; D unresolved. CDR3 length equals 13 residues. Germline V gene data show CDR1 as SGHTA and CDR2 as FQGNSA. Trimming left V 5 bases short and J 5 bases short, with 7 bases between. Here the CDR3 reads CASSRSNNSPLHF. As DNA, the CDR3 is TGTGCCAGCAGCCGGAGCAATAATTCACCCCTCCACTTT. Drawing the rest from reference TRBV7-2 and TRBJ1-6, the complete variable domain is GAGVSQSPSNKVTEKGKDVELRCDPISGHTALYWYRQSLGQGLEFLIYFQGNSAPDKSGLPSDRFSAERTGGSVSTLTIQRTQQEDSAVYLCASSRSNNSPLHFGNGTRLTVT.

The V and J genes are TRBV19 and TRBJ1-2; D ambiguous. From germline, CDR1 is LNHDA and CDR2 SQIVND (reference sequence). The CDR3 is made up of 18 amino acids. With 3 bases removed from V and 0 bases from J, the gap between germline ends came to 20 bases. The CDR3 sequence is CASSMGRRKPEANYGYTF. The CDR3 nucleotides read TGTGCCAGTAGTATGGGTCGGCGGAAACCCGAAGCTAACTATGGCTACACCTTC.

The chain combines TRBV9 with TRBJ2-1; 13 positions match TRBD2. The CDR3 covers 17 residues. Germline values: CDR1 SGDLS, CDR2 YYNGEE. J gave up 7 bases and V 4 bases, and 11 bases lay outside the gene matches. The CDR3 DNA reads TGTGCCAGCAGCCCCTCCGGACTAGCGGGAGAGGTAAATGAGCAGTTCTTC. Protein sequence: CASSPSGLAGEVNEQFF. Together with reference TRBV9 and TRBJ2-1, the CDR3 gives the full variable domain: DSGVTQTPKHLITATGQRVTLRCSPRSGDLSVYWYQQSLDQGLQFLIQYYNGEERAKGNILERFSAQQFPDLHSELNLSSLELGDSALYFCASSPSGLAGEVNEQFFGPGTRLTVL.

Worth noting for this clone: Other DNA sequences in this sample translate to the same CDR3. The chain couples TRBV3-1 (or the pseudogene TRBV3-2) to TRBJ1-1, with unresolved D. The CDR3 consists of 11 residues. V was cut by 2 bases and J by 4 bases, with 2 bases left in between. Germline V gene lookup returns CDR1 LGHDT and CDR2 YNNKEL (reference sequence). CDR3 amino acids: CASSQSTEAFF. In DNA form, the CDR3 reads TGTGCCAGCAGCCAAAGCACTGAAGCTTTCTTT.

The chain joins TRBV12-5 to TRBJ1-5; TRBD1 matches 12 bases. The CDR3 length is 15 residues. The germline CDR1 and CDR2 sequences are LGHNT and FRNRAP. The junction had 2 bases not matched to a gene; V was cut back by 1 base and J by 7 bases. Here the CDR3 reads CASGLAGTGGQPQHF. The CDR3 DNA reads TGTGCTAGTGGTTTGGCCGGGACAGGGGGCCAGCCCCAGCATTTT.

Only one count was recorded for this clone. The J gene is TRBJ2-7, the V gene TRBV27; 10 bases are a match to TRBD2. CDR3 size: 15 residues. The germline V gene encodes CDR1 MNHEY and CDR2 SMNVEV (reference sequence). After removal of 3 bases from V and 4 bases from J, the junction contained 6 bases not matched to a gene. The CDR3 DNA reads TGTGCCAGCAGTTTTCTGCTAGCGGGAGTTTACGAGCAGTACTTC. Protein product: CASSFLLAGVYEQYF.

The chain has TRBV11-2 and TRBJ1-3; D is undetermined. Between the trimmed V and J ends, which lost 3 bases and 8 bases, there was a span of 11 bases. Germline lookup yields CDR1 SGHAT and CDR2 FQNNGV. This CDR3 region has 13 residues. CDR3 DNA sequence: TGTGCCAGCAGCTTCGGTTCCGTGGACACCATATATTTT. Amino acids: CASSFGSVDTIYF.

This chain links TRBV9 with TRBJ2-3; D remains ambiguous. This CDR3 has 15 residues. The V and J ends lost 0 bases and 9 bases respectively, with 17 bases between them. Germline V CDR1 and CDR2: SGDLS, YYNGEE. The CDR3 bases are TGTGCCAGCAGCGTAGATTCCGACGAGAGGCGGACGCAGTATTTT. It specifies CASSVDSDERRTQYF. The full variable domain, completed using reference TRBV9 and TRBJ2-3, is DSGVTQTPKHLITATGQRVTLRCSPRSGDLSVYWYQQSLDQGLQFLIQYYNGEERAKGNILERFSAQQFPDLHSELNLSSLELGDSALYFCASSVDSDERRTQYFGPGTRLTVL.

The chain carries TRBV6-5 and TRBJ1-1; D is possibly TRBD1 (5 bases). Trimming cost V 6 bases and J 5 bases, with 16 bases left between them. This CDR3 contains 14 residues. The germline gives CDR1 MNHEY, CDR2 SVGAGI. CDR3 DNA sequence: TGTGCCAGCAGCTCACCAGGATGGGGGACTGAAGCTTTCTTT. This translates into CASSSPGWGTEAFF.

The J gene is TRBJ2-7, the V gene TRBV9, with 10 bases lining up with TRBD1. This CDR3 has 15 amino acids. With 4 bases clipped from V and 0 bases from J, the junction kept 4 bases outside the gene matches. Germline V gene data show CDR1 as SGDLS and CDR2 as YYNGEE. The CDR3 DNA reads as TGTGCCAGCAGCTTAGGACAGGGGGTCTCCTACGAGCAGTACTTC. Translating it yields CASSLGQGVSYEQYF.

The rearrangement links TRBV5-5 to TRBJ2-1; D unresolved. The germline V and J ends were trimmed by 4 bases and 7 bases, with 6 bases remaining between them. The CDR3 sequence is 11 residues long. Germline V gene lookup returns CDR1 SGHKS and CDR2 YYEKEE (reference sequence). The CDR3 sequence: CASSPRNEQFF. The CDR3 bases are TGTGCCAGCAGCCCTCGTAATGAGCAGTTCTTC.

The rearrangement uses TRBV18 and TRBJ2-4; D is unresolved. This CDR3 spans 17 amino acids. Germline CDR1 KGHSH, CDR2 LQKENI. The V end lost 3 bases, the J end lost 0 bases, and 15 bases lay between the germline ends. The CDR3 DNA reads as TGTGCCAGCTCACCCAATTCCGGAGAACTAGCCAAAAACATTCAGTACTTC. Amino acids: CASSPNSGELAKNIQYF.

The chain has TRBV19 and TRBJ2-3, with D possibly being TRBD2 (5 bases). V was cut by 10 bases and J by 5 bases, with 22 bases left in between. The V gene's germline CDR1 is LNHDA and CDR2 SQIVND (reference sequence). The CDR3 has 15 residues. The CDR3 protein is CATADNLGGQDTQYF. CDR3 coding DNA: TGTGCCACCGCCGACAACCTTGGAGGTCAAGATACGCAGTATTTT. Full variable domain (missing parts from reference TRBV19 and TRBJ2-3): DGGITQSPKYLFRKEGQNVTLSCEQNLNHDAMYWYRQDPGQGLRLIYYSQIVNDFQKGDIAEGYSVSREKKESFPLTVTSAQKNPTAFYLCATADNLGGQDTQYFGPGTRLTVL.

The CDR3 DNA is TGTGCCAGCAGCGTAGGCGTTAACCAAGAGACCCAGTACTTC. Amino acids: CASSVGVNQETQYF. The rearrangement links TRBV9 to TRBJ2-5, with no clear D. There are 14 residues in the CDR3. CDR1 and CDR2 (germline): SGDLS, YYNGEE. V was cut by 0 bases and J by 0 bases, with 6 bases left in between.